This T cell receptor beta chain was profiled in a study of blood T cell repertoires in COVID-19. Study-wide context: Spain, Italy and the United States supplied samples that represented acute and convalescent COVID-19.

Sequencing used immunoSEQ multiplex PCR; TCRdb keeps in-frame clones, though not all of them. The sample holds roughly 230,000 clones; 70% to 90% are singletons and the top ten take about 0.93%. The CDR3 runs 17 residues. Trimming shortened V by 5 bases and J by 2 bases, and 19 bases separated the two germline ends. Germline V gene data show CDR1 as LNHDA and CDR2 as SQIVND (reference sequence). Sequenced material: peripheral blood. The chain combines TRBV19 with TRBJ2-4; weak D call: TRBD2 (7 bases). The clonotype originates from a man in his forties with acute or convalescent COVID-19. The CDR3 here is CASSSRGGVVTKNIQYF. As DNA, the CDR3 is TGTGCCAGTAGTTCCCGCGGGGGCGTGGTAACCAAAAACATTCAGTACTTC.